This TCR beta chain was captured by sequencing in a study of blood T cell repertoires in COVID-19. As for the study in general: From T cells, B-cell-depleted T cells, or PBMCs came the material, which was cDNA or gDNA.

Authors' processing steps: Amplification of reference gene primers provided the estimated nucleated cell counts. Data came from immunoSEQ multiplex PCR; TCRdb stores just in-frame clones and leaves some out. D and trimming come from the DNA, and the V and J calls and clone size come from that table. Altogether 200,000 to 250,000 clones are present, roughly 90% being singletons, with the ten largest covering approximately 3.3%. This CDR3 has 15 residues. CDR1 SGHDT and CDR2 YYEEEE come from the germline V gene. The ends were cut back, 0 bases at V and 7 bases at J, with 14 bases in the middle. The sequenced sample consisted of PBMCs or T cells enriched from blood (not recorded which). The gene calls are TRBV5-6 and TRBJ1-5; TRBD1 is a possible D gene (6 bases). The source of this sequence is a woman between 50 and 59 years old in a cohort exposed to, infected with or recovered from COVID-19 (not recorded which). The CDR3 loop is CASSLGGGGHQPQHF. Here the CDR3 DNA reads TGTGCCAGCAGCTTGGGGGGCGGGGGACACCAGCCCCAGCATTTT.